This entry concerns a single T cell receptor (beta chain). This entry is derived from a study of shared clonotypes between healthy human individuals. The CDR3 runs 14 residues. Germline V gene sequence: CDR1 SGHTA, CDR2 FQGNSA. V trimming: 5 bases; J trimming: 4 bases; junction bases outside the gene matches: 5. It was at deep level that the assay was run. The repertoire was sequenced with immunoSEQ multiplex PCR; TCRdb's copy has only in-frame clones and lacks some. This table holds over 1.4 million clones, around 95% found once. Sequenced sample: naive CD4+ T cells sorted from blood. The subset was: CD45RA+ positively selected. The J gene is TRBJ1-5, the V gene TRBV7-2; 7 bases agree with TRBD1. The sequence derives from a man aged 25 to 40 in good health. In DNA, the CDR3 is TGTGCCAGCAGCCCGGGACAGCTTAATCAGCCCCAGCATTTT. Translating gives CASSPGQLNQPQHF. Full variable domain (remainder filled in from reference TRBV7-2 and TRBJ1-5): GAGVSQSPSNKVTEKGKDVELRCDPISGHTALYWYRQSLGQGLEFLIYFQGNSAPDKSGLPSDRFSAERTGGSVSTLTIQRTQQEDSAVYLCASSPGQLNQPQHFGDGTRLSIL.